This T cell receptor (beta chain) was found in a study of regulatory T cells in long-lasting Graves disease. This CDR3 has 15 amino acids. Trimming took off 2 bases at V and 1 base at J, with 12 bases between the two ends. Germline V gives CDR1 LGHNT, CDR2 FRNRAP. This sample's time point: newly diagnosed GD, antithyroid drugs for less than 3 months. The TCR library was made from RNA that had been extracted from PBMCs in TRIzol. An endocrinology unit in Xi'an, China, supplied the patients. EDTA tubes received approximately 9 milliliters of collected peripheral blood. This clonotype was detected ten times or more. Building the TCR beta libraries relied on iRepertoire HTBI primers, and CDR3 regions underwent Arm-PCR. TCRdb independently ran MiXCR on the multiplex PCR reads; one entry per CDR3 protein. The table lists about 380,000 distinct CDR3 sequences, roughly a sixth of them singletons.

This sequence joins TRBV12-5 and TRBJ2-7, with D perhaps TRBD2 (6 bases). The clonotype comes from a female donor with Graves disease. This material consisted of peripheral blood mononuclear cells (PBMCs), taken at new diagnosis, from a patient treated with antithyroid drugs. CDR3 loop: CASGLLKGLSYEQYF. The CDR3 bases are TGTGCTAGTGGTTTGCTCAAGGGACTTTCCTACGAGCAGTACTTC.